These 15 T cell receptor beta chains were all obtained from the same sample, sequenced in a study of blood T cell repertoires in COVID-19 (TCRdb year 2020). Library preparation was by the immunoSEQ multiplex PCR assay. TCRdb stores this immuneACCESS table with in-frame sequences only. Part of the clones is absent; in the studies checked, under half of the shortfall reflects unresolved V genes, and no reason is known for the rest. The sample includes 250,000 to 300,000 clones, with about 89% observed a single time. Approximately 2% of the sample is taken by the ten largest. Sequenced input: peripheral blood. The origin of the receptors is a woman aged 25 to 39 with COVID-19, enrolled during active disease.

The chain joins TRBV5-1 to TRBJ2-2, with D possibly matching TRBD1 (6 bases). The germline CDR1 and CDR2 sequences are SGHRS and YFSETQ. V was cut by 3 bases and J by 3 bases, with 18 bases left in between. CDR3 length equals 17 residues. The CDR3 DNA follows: TGCGCCAGCAGCTACAACCGGGACACGGCTCACACCGGGGAGCTGTTTTTT. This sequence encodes CASSYNRDTAHTGELFF.

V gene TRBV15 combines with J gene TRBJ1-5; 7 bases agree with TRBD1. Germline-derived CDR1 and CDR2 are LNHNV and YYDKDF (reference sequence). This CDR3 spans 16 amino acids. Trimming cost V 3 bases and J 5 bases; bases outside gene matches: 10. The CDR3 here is CATSRTGWSVDQPQHF. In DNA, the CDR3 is TGTGCCACCAGCAGGACAGGGTGGTCCGTGGATCAGCCCCAGCATTTT. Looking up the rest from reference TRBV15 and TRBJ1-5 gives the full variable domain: DAMVIQNPRYQVTQFGKPVTLSCSQTLNHNVMYWYQQKSSQAPKLLFHYYDKDFNNEADTPDNFQSRRPNTSFCFLDIRSPGLGDTAMYLCATSRTGWSVDQPQHFGDGTRLSIL.

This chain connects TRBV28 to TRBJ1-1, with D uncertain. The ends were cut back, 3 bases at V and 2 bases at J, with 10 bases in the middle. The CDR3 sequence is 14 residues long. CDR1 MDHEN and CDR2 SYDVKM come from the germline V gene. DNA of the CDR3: TGTGCCAGCAGTTTTACTGAGGCCAACACTGAAGCTTTCTTT. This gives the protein CASSFTEANTEAFF.

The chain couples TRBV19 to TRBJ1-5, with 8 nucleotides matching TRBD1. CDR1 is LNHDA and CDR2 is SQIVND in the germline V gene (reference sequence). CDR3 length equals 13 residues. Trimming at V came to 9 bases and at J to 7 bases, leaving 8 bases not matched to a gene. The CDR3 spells CASQGAQGQPQHF. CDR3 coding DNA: TGTGCCAGCCAGGGGGCGCAGGGCCAGCCCCAGCATTTT.

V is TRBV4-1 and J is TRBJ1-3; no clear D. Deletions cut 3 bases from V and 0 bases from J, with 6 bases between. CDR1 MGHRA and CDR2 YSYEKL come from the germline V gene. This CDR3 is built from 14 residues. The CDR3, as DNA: TGCGCCAGCAGCCAGCGGTTCTCTGGAAACACCATATATTTT. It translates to CASSQRFSGNTIYF.

The chain's CDR3 is CASSTESDTIYF. For the CDR3, the DNA is TGTGCCAGCAGTACCGAGTCGGACACCATATATTTT. The chain employs TRBV6-6 and TRBJ1-3; D call uncertain. The germline V and J ends were trimmed by 5 bases and 8 bases, with 10 bases remaining between them. The CDR3 is 12 amino acids. Germline V gene data show CDR1 as MNHNY and CDR2 as SVGAGI (reference sequence).

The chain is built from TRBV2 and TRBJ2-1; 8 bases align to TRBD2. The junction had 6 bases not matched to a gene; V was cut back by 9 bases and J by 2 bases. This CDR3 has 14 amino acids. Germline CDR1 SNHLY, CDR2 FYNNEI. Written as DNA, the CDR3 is TGTGCCAGTGATATAGCGGGACCCTACAATGAGCAGTTCTTC. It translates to CASDIAGPYNEQFF.

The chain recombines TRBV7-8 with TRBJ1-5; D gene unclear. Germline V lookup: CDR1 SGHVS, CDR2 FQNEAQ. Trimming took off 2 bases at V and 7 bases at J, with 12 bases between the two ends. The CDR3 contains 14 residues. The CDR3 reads CASSLFGVGQPQHF. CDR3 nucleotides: TGTGCCAGCAGCTTATTCGGGGTAGGACAGCCCCAGCATTTT.

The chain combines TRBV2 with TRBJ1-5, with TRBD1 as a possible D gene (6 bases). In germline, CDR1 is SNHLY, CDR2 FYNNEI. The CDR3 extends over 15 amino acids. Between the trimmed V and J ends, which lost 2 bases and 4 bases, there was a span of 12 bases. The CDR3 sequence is CASSETRQGNQPQHF. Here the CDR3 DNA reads TGTGCCAGCAGTGAAACGAGGCAGGGGAATCAGCCCCAGCATTTT. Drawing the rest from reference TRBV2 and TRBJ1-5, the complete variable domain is EPEVTQTPSHQVTQMGQEVILRCVPISNHLYFYWYRQILGQKVEFLVSFYNNEISEKSEIFDDQFSVERPDGSNFTLKIRSTKLEDSAMYFCASSETRQGNQPQHFGDGTRLSIL.

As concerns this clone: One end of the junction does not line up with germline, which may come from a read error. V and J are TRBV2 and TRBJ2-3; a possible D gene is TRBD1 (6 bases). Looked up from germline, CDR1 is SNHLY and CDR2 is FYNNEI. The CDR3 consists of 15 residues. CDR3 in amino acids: CASGEDRLTTDTQYF. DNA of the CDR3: TGTGCCAGCGGTGAGGACAGATTGACCACAGATACGCAGTATTTT.

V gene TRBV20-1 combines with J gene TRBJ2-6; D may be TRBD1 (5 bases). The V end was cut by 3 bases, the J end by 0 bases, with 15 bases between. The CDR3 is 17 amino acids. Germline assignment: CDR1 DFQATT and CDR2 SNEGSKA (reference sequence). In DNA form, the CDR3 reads TGCAGTGCTAGTAACCAGGGCCAACCCTCTGGGGCCAACGTCCTGACTTTC. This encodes CSASNQGQPSGANVLTF.

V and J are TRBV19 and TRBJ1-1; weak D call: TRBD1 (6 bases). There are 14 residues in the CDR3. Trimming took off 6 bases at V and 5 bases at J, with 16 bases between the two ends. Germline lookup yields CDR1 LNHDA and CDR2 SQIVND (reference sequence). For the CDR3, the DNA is TGTGCCAGTAGCCTACAGGGAATTGGTACTGAAGCTTTCTTT. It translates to CASSLQGIGTEAFF.

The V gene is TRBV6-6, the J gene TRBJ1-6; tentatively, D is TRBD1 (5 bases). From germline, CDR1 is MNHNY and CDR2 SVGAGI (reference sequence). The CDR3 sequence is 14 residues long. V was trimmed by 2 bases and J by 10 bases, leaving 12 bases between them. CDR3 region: CASSYSVQGSPLHF. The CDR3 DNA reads TGTGCCAGCAGTTACAGTGTCCAGGGATCACCCCTCCACTTT.

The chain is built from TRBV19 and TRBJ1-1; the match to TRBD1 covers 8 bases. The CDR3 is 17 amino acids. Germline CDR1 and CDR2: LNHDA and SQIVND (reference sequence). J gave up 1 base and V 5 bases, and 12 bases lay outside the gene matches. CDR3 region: CASSSPTRGRGNTEAFF. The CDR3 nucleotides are TGTGCCAGTAGTTCTCCTACCAGGGGGCGCGGGAACACTGAAGCTTTCTTT.

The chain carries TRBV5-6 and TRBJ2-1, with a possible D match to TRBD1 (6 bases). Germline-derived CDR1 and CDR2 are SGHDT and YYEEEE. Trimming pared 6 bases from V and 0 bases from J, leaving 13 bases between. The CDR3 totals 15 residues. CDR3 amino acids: CASTTTGRSYNEQFF. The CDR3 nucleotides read TGTGCCAGCACTACTACAGGGCGCTCCTACAATGAGCAGTTCTTC.